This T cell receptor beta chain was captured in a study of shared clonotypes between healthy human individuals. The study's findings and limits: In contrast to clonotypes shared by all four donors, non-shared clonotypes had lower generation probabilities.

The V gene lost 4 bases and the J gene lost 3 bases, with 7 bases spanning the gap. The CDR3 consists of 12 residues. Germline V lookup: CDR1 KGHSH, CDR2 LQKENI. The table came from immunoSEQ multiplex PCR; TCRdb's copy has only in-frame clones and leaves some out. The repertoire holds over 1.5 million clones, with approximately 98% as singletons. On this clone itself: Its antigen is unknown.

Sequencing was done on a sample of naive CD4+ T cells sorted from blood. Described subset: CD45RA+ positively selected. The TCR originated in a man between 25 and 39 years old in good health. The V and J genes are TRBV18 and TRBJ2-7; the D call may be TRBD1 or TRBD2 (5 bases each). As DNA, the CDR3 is TGTGCCAGCTCACGGGACCTCTACGAGCAGTACTTC. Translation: CASSRDLYEQYF.